This TCR beta chain is drawn from a study of blood T cell repertoires in COVID-19. In the authors' methods: Cell counts per sample came from amplifying reference gene primers. Clones were read by immunoSEQ multiplex PCR, and TCRdb kept only the in-frame ones, dropping some. V, J and clone size derive from that table, while D and trimming were established from the DNA sequence. The sample carries 96,000 or so clones, 88% recorded once. The V and J ends lost 7 bases and 3 bases, in that order; junction bases with no gene match: 7. Germline CDR1 reads MNHEY; CDR2 reads SVGAGI. The CDR3 covers 15 residues.

This chain joins TRBV6-5 and TRBJ1-1; 11 positions match TRBD1. This TCR came from a woman older than 75 with acute or convalescent COVID-19. Sequencing input: peripheral blood. The chain's CDR3 is CASKRDRGSYTEAFF. The CDR3 nucleotides are TGTGCCAGCAAACGGGACAGGGGGTCGTACACTGAAGCTTTCTTT.